The rows below give T cell receptor beta chains drawn from one sample of a study of glioma-infiltrating T cells after dendritic cell vaccination. Method: immunoSEQ multiplex PCR; TCRdb's copy keeps in-frame clones and lacks some. The table lists roughly 83,000 clones, about nine tenths of them singletons. The material sequenced was blood, taken before dendritic cell vaccination. The receptor set was obtained from a human donor with glioblastoma. The CDR3 runs from the conserved cysteine through the conserved F or W. Each record gives: D gene, clone size, CDR3 length, V gene, J gene, CDR3 protein, CDR3 DNA. D genes are given only for firm matches. Only some rows state a clone size, as once, few, many or a class for expanded clones.

>-|-|14|TRBV5-6|TRBJ1-1
CASSPRQVHTEAFF
TGTGCCAGCAGCCCCCGACAGGTGCACACTGAAGCTTTCTTT
>TRBD1|-|16|TRBV6-4|TRBJ2-1
CASSVAPTGVGNEQFF
TGTGCCAGCAGTGTCGCCCCGACAGGGGTAGGGAATGAGCAGTTCTTC
>-|-|13|TRBV7-9|TRBJ2-1
CATRDTTYNEQFF
TGTGCCACAAGGGACACTACCTACAATGAGCAGTTCTTC
>TRBD2|-|16|TRBV7-6|TRBJ2-7
CASSSRTSGVPYEQYF
TGTGCCAGCAGCTCTCGGACTAGCGGGGTACCTTACGAGCAGTACTTC
>TRBD2|few|17|TRBV19|TRBJ2-3
CASSLTSGGAFTDTQYF
TGTGCCAGTAGTCTGACTAGCGGGGGGGCCTTCACAGATACGCAGTATTTT
>-|-|16|TRBV6-6|TRBJ2-7
CASSYSRAEPSYEQYF
TGTGCCAGCAGTTACTCCAGAGCGGAGCCGTCCTACGAGCAGTACTTC
>-|-|14|TRBV6-5|TRBJ1-3
CASRERFSGNTIYF
TGTGCCAGCAGAGAGAGGTTCTCTGGAAACACCATATATTTT
>TRBD1|-|15|TRBV2|TRBJ2-3
CASSFDRGGVYTQYF
TGTGCCAGCAGTTTCGACAGGGGGGGAGTGTATACGCAGTATTTT
>TRBD1|-|17|TRBV28|TRBJ1-5
CASLFSGRTGQFWPQHF
TGTGCCAGTCTCTTTTCCGGTCGGACAGGGCAATTTTGGCCCCAGCATTTT
>-|-|13|TRBV2|TRBJ2-7
CASSKTLSYEQYF
TGTGCCAGCAGTAAGACACTCTCCTACGAGCAGTACTTC
>TRBD2|-|16|TRBV19|TRBJ2-7
CASSIASRGDYYEQYF
TGTGCCAGTAGTATCGCCTCACGCGGGGACTACTACGAGCAGTACTTC
>TRBD2|-|16|TRBV5-1|TRBJ2-7
CASSLESQLAAYEQYF
TGCGCCAGCAGCTTGGAATCGCAACTAGCGGCCTACGAGCAGTACTTC